The 20 T cell receptor beta chains below were found in one sample sequenced in a study of cytotoxic CD8 clonotypes in ibrutinib-treated CLL. Measured with immunoSEQ multiplex PCR; TCRdb has only the in-frame clones, and not every one. Counted here are more than 200,000 clones, 70% occurring once; the ten biggest clones make up about 16%. Sequencing was performed on PBMCs, taken after 24 months of ibrutinib treatment. All receptors derive from a human donor with chronic lymphocytic leukemia.

The chain links TRBV5-4 to TRBJ2-5; the D gene could be TRBD1 or TRBD2 (6 bases each). The germline V and J ends were trimmed by 3 bases and 2 bases, with 14 bases remaining between them. The CDR3 spans 15 residues. In germline, CDR1 is SGHNT, CDR2 YYREEE (reference sequence). CDR3 DNA sequence: TGTGCCAGCAGCTCGCAGACTAGGGGGCAAGAGACCCAGTACTTC. Translating it yields CASSSQTRGQETQYF. Based on the CDR3 plus reference TRBV5-4 and TRBJ2-5, the full variable domain is ETGVTQSPTHLIKTRGQQVTLRCSSQSGHNTVSWYQQALGQGPQFIFQYYREEENGRGNFPPRFSGLQFPNYSSELNVNALELDDSALYLCASSSQTRGQETQYFGPGTRLLVL.

A single count supports this clone. The chain has TRBV5-1 and TRBJ2-7; D unclear. The ends were cut back, 4 bases at V and 0 bases at J, with 11 bases in the middle. Germline assignment: CDR1 SGHRS and CDR2 YFSETQ. The CDR3 runs to 14 residues. The chain's CDR3 is CASSPLANSYEQYF. CDR3 DNA: TGCGCCAGCAGCCCCCTGGCCAACTCCTACGAGCAGTACTTC.

This chain uses TRBV2 with TRBJ2-7; TRBD1 matches 7 bases. Per germline, CDR1 SNHLY and CDR2 FYNNEI. The J segment lost 2 bases and the V segment lost 6 bases, leaving 7 bases of the junction unmatched. The CDR3 consists of 14 residues. The DNA of the CDR3 is TGTGCCAGCAGGCAGGGGGTATCAGCCTACGAGCAGTACTTC. Translation gives CASRQGVSAYEQYF.

V is TRBV29-1 and J is TRBJ1-1; no reliable D call. Germline-derived CDR1 and CDR2 are SQVTM and ANQGSEA. V gave up 7 bases and J gave up 3 bases, with 12 bases separating them. This CDR3 has 12 amino acids. The CDR3 sequence: CSGGWEHTEAFF. In nucleotides, the CDR3 is TGCAGCGGGGGATGGGAGCACACTGAAGCTTTCTTT.

The genes are TRBV5-6 and TRBJ1-5, with 9 bases fitting TRBD1. V was pared by 4 bases and J by 1 base, with 6 bases of the junction left unmatched. CDR3 length: 16 residues. CDR1 and CDR2 from the germline V gene are SGHDT and YYEEEE. The CDR3 DNA reads as TGTGCCAGCAGCCCCGACAGGGGGAAAAGCAATCAGCCCCAGCATTTT. It translates to CASSPDRGKSNQPQHF.

Notes on this clone: Other DNA variants within this sample encode the same CDR3. V and J are TRBV27 and TRBJ2-7; D is possibly TRBD1 or TRBD2 (6 bases each). Germline V lookup: CDR1 MNHEY, CDR2 SMNVEV (reference sequence). Trimming removed 6 bases at V and 2 bases at J, with 14 bases between. The CDR3 is 14 amino acids. CDR3 DNA sequence: TGTGCCAGCAGCCACCGGGGGCCGACCTACGAGCAGTACTTC. As protein: CASSHRGPTYEQYF.

This clone was detected a few times. The CDR3 DNA is TGTGCCAGCAGTAACAGGGGGCTTGGAAACACCATATATTTT. Its protein is CASSNRGLGNTIYF. V and J are TRBV28 and TRBJ1-3, with 9 positions matching TRBD1. The CDR3 consists of 14 residues. V was clipped by 5 bases and J by 3 bases; unmatched bases: 2. In germline, CDR1 is MDHEN, CDR2 SYDVKM.

This chain uses TRBV19 with TRBJ1-1; D is uncertain. This CDR3 is 14 amino acids long. Germline assignment: CDR1 LNHDA and CDR2 SQIVND (reference sequence). The ends were cut back, 7 bases at V and 1 base at J, with 13 bases in the middle. The CDR3 region has the DNA TGTGCCAGTAAGGCTCCAGTGACGAACACTGAAGCTTTCTTT. Translated, it gives CASKAPVTNTEAFF.

The rearrangement uses TRBV6-5 and TRBJ2-7; D possibly corresponds to TRBD2 (6 bases). Trimming removed 5 bases from V and 3 bases from J, with 14 bases in between. The CDR3 has 14 residues. Germline CDR1 is MNHEY and CDR2 is SVGAGI. CDR3 amino acids: CASSAPGRDYEQYF. DNA of the CDR3: TGTGCCAGCAGTGCGCCCGGGCGGGACTACGAGCAGTACTTC.

The CDR3 bases are TGTGCCACTGAAGAAGGGACAGGGCGAACAGATACGCAGTATTTT. This encodes CATEEGTGRTDTQYF. V is TRBV19 and J is TRBJ2-3; 9 positions match TRBD1. Germline V CDR1 and CDR2: LNHDA, SQIVND (reference sequence). The V gene end was trimmed by 10 bases and the J gene end by 3 bases; junction bases not matched to a gene: 11. The length of the CDR3 is 15 residues.

The chain is built from TRBV2 and TRBJ2-1; maybe TRBD2 (6 bases). The CDR3 length is 16 residues. The germline V gene has CDR1 SNHLY and CDR2 FYNNEI. V dropped 3 bases and J dropped 0 bases, with 12 bases sitting between them. For the CDR3, the DNA is TGTGCCAGCAGTGAGATGGGACTCCTCTCCTACAATGAGCAGTTCTTC. Translation gives CASSEMGLLSYNEQFF.

The chain couples TRBV2 to TRBJ2-7; D unclear. The V end lost 4 bases, the J end lost 4 bases, and 8 bases lay between the germline ends. This CDR3 spans 12 amino acids. Per germline, CDR1 SNHLY and CDR2 FYNNEI. CDR3 coding DNA: TGTGCCAGCAGTGGTCGGAATTACGAGCAGTACTTC. Translating gives CASSGRNYEQYF.

This clone was found a few times. The J gene is TRBJ1-2, the V gene TRBV9; D ambiguous. Germline V gene lookup returns CDR1 SGDLS and CDR2 YYNGEE. V was pared by 2 bases and J by 4 bases, with 18 bases between. The CDR3 contains 16 residues. This CDR3 is CASSVGRRNPVYGYTF. In DNA form, the CDR3 reads TGTGCCAGCAGCGTTGGCAGGAGGAACCCAGTCTATGGCTACACCTTC.

This clone was seen a few times. The chain is built from TRBV5-8 and TRBJ2-1; 7 bases match TRBD1. CDR3 length equals 14 residues. V trimming: 4 bases; J trimming: 8 bases; junction bases outside the gene matches: 9. The germline V gene has CDR1 SGHTS and CDR2 YDEGEE. CDR3 nucleotides: TGTGCCAGCAGCCTTATCAGACAGGGCTATGAGCAGTTCTTC. Its protein is CASSLIRQGYEQFF.

The chain joins TRBV2 to TRBJ2-7; TRBD1 matches 7 bases. With V trimmed by 7 bases and J by 3 bases, 6 bases remained unmatched. The CDR3 is 13 amino acids. Germline V gene sequence: CDR1 SNHLY, CDR2 FYNNEI. The CDR3 here is CASNDREFYEQYF. In DNA form, the CDR3 reads TGTGCCAGCAATGACAGGGAGTTCTACGAGCAGTACTTC.

This clone turned up a few times. This rearrangement joins TRBV6-5 to TRBJ2-7; D not resolved. Germline lookup yields CDR1 MNHEY and CDR2 SVGAGI. Trimming pared 5 bases from V and 3 bases from J, leaving 14 bases between. This CDR3 contains 14 residues. DNA for the CDR3: TGTGCCAGCAGTAGGACGGCGGTGGTCTACGAGCAGTACTTC. It translates to CASSRTAVVYEQYF.

The rearrangement links TRBV19 to TRBJ2-7, with TRBD1 as a possible D gene (6 bases). The V gene lost 6 bases and the J gene lost 2 bases, with 17 bases spanning the gap. The germline V gene encodes CDR1 LNHDA and CDR2 SQIVND (reference sequence). The CDR3 contains 15 residues. The CDR3 loop is CASSPGSGAAYEQYF. Here the CDR3 DNA reads TGTGCCAGTAGCCCCGGGTCAGGGGCAGCCTACGAGCAGTACTTC.

The gene calls are TRBV6-1 and TRBJ2-1; TRBD2 agrees at 10 bases. CDR1 and CDR2 from the germline V gene are MNHNS and SASEGT. There are 13 residues in the CDR3. Trimming removed 6 bases from V and 9 bases from J; junction bases left unmatched: 5. For the CDR3, the DNA is TGTGCCAGCAGGGGGACTAGCGAGCTTGAGCAGTTCTTC. Translating it yields CASRGTSELEQFF.

The chain joins TRBV11-1 to TRBJ2-5, with 14 nucleotides matching TRBD2. Germline lookup yields CDR1 SGHAT and CDR2 FQDESV (reference sequence). CDR3 length: 17 amino acids. With 6 bases clipped from V and 7 bases from J, the junction kept 13 bases outside the gene matches. CDR3 sequence reads: CASRPAGTSGSEGTQYF. DNA of the CDR3: TGTGCCAGCAGACCTGCCGGGACTAGCGGGAGTGAAGGGACCCAGTACTTC.

The V and J genes are TRBV7-3 and TRBJ2-2; 10 bases are shared with TRBD2. CDR1 is SGHTA, CDR2 FQGTGA, per germline. The CDR3 length is 16 residues. V shed 5 bases and J 7 bases; nucleotides not matched to a gene: 10. The CDR3 sequence is CASSVGLAGEVGELFF. Written as DNA, the CDR3 is TGTGCCAGCAGCGTGGGGCTAGCGGGAGAGGTCGGGGAGCTGTTTTTT.